This T cell receptor beta chain was captured by sequencing in a study of T cell responses to AZD1222 COVID-19 vaccine. Germline loops: CDR1 DFQATT, CDR2 SNEGSKA (reference sequence). V lost 3 bases and J lost 6, with 9 bases in between. There are 12 residues in the CDR3. Study results and limitations: Nearly half of spike-specific TCRs reportedly go after variant regions that carry no mutations. No repertoire was sampled before or during the peak T cell response, only after it.

Generated by immunoSEQ multiplex PCR, the TCRdb table keeps only in-frame clones and is missing some. The sample lists approximately 120,000 clones, approximately 87% occurring once. A word on this clone: Its antigen is still unknown.

The receptor comes from an adult who received the AZD1222 COVID-19 vaccine. The source material was peripheral blood, sampled 28 days after the second AZD1222 dose. The chain combines TRBV20-1 with TRBJ1-5; no clear D gene. The CDR3 is CSASQESQPQHF. The DNA of the CDR3 is TGCAGTGCTAGTCAGGAAAGTCAGCCCCAGCATTTT.